The text below deals with one TCR beta chain. Its specificity is unknown. The CDR3 extends over 15 amino acids. Trimming removed 6 bases at V and 1 base at J, with 16 bases between. The germline V gene has CDR1 MNHEY and CDR2 SVGAGI. This sample was taken from a study of T cell responses to AZD1222 COVID-19 vaccine. Clones were sequenced by immunoSEQ multiplex PCR, and TCRdb holds only the in-frame ones, with some missing. This sample carries 150,000 to 200,000 clones, about nine tenths of them seen once, and the ten largest clones take roughly 1.6%. Broader study findings: Along spike, vaccine-associated CD4 TCRs were found throughout, with dominance at 160-218 and 743-854.

The chain links TRBV6-5 to TRBJ2-7; D is tentatively TRBD1 or TRBD2 (5 bases each). The material sequenced was peripheral blood, taken on day 0 of AZD1222 vaccination. The TCR originated in an adult in good health. This CDR3 is CASRSRDGSSYEQYF. The CDR3, as DNA: TGTGCCAGCAGGTCGAGGGACGGATCTTCCTACGAGCAGTACTTC.